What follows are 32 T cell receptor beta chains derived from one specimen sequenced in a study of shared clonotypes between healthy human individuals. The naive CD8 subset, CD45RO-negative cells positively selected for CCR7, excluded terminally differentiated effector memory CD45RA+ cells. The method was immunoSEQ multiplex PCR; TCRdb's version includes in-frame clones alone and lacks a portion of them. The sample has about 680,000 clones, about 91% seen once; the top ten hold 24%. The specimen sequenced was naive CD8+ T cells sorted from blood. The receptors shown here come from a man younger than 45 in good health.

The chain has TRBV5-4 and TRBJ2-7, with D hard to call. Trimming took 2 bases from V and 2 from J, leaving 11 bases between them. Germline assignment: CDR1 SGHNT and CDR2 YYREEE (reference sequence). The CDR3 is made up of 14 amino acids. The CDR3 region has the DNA TGTGCCAGCAGCTTAGGTCAGGTAACCTACGAGCAGTACTTC. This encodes CASSLGQVTYEQYF.

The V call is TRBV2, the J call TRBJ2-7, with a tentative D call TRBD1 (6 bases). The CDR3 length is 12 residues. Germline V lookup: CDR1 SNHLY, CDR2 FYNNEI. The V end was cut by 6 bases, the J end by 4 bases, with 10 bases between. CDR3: CASRAGQYEQYF. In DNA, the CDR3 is TGTGCCAGCAGGGCTGGACAGTACGAGCAGTACTTC. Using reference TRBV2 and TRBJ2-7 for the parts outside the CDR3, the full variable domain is EPEVTQTPSHQVTQMGQEVILRCVPISNHLYFYWYRQILGQKVEFLVSFYNNEISEKSEIFDDQFSVERPDGSNFTLKIRSTKLEDSAMYFCASRAGQYEQYFGPGTRLTVT.

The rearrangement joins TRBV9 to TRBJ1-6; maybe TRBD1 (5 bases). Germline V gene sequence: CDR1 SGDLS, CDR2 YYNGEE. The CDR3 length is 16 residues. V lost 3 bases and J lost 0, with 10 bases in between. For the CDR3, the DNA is TGTGCCAGCAGCGGGGGGTGGAGCTCCTATAATTCACCCCTCCACTTT. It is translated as CASSGGWSSYNSPLHF. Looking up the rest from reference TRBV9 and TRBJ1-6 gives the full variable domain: DSGVTQTPKHLITATGQRVTLRCSPRSGDLSVYWYQQSLDQGLQFLIQYYNGEERAKGNILERFSAQQFPDLHSELNLSSLELGDSALYFCASSGGWSSYNSPLHFGNGTRLTVT.

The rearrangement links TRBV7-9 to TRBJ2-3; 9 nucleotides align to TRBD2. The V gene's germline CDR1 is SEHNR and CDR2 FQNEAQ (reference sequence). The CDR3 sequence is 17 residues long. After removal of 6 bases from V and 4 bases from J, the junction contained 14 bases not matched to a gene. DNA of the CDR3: TGTGCCAGCAGTACATTAATAGCGGGAGTAGATTCAGATACGCAGTATTTT. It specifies CASSTLIAGVDSDTQYF.

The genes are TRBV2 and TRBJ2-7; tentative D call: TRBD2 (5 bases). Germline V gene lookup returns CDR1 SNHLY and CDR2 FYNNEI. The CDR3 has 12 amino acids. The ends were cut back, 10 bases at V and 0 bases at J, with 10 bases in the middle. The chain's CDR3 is CAIAEGSYEQYF. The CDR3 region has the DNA TGTGCCATCGCAGAGGGCTCCTACGAGCAGTACTTC.

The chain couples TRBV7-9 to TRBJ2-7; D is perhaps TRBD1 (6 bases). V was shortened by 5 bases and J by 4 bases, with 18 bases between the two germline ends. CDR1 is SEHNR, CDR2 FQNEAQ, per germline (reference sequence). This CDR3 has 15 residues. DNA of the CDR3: TGTGCCAGCAGCCCAACCACAGGGCGTCTGTACGAGCAGTACTTC. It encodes CASSPTTGRLYEQYF.

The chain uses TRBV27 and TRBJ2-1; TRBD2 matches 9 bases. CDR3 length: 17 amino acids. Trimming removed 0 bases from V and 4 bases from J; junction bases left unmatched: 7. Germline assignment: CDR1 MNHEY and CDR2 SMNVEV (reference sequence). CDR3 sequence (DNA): TGTGCCAGCAGTTTATCTTTAGCGGGGGAGGGGTACAATGAGCAGTTCTTC. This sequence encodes CASSLSLAGEGYNEQFF.

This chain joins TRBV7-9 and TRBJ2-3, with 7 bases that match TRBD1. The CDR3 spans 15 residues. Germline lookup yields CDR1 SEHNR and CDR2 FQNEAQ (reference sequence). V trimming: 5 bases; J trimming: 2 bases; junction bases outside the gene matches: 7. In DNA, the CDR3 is TGTGCCAGCAGCAGACCCAGGGGGAACACAGATACGCAGTATTTT. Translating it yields CASSRPRGNTDTQYF.

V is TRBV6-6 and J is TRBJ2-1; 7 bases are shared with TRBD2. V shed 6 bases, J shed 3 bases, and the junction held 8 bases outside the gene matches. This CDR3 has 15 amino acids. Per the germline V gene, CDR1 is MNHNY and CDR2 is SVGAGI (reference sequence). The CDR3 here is CASRTDSGYYNEQFF. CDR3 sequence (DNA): TGTGCCAGCAGGACAGATAGCGGGTACTACAATGAGCAGTTCTTC.

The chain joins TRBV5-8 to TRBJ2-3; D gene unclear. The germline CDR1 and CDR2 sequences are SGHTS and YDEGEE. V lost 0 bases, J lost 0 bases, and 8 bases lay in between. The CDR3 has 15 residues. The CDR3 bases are TGTGCCAGCAGCTTGGATCCCTTTAGCACAGATACGCAGTATTTT. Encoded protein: CASSLDPFSTDTQYF.

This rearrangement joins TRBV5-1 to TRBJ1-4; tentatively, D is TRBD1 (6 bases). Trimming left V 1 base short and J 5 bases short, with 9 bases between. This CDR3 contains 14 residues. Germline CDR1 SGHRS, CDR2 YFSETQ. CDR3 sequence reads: CASSLWTANEKLFF. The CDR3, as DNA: TGCGCCAGCAGCTTGTGGACAGCAAATGAAAAACTGTTTTTT.

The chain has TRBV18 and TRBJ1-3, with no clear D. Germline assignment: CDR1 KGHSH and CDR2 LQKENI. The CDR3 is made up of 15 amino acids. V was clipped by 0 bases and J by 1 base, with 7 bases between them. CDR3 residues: CASSPPIGSGNTIYF. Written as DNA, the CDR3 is TGTGCCAGCTCACCACCAATAGGTTCTGGAAACACCATATATTTT.

The chain's CDR3 is CASSLGGGTGELFF. The CDR3 DNA reads TGTGCCAGCAGTTTGGGGGGTGGTACCGGGGAGCTGTTTTTT. The chain uses TRBV6-5 and TRBJ2-2; a possible D gene is TRBD2 (6 bases). The CDR3 extends over 14 amino acids. The germline gives CDR1 MNHEY, CDR2 SVGAGI. The ends were cut back, 4 bases at V and 5 bases at J, with 11 bases in the middle.

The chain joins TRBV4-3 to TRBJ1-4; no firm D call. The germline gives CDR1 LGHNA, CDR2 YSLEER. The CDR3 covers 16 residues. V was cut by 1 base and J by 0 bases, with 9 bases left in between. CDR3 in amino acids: CASSQGRVSTNEKLFF. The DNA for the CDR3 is TGCGCCAGCAGCCAAGGGAGGGTTTCAACTAATGAAAAACTGTTTTTT.

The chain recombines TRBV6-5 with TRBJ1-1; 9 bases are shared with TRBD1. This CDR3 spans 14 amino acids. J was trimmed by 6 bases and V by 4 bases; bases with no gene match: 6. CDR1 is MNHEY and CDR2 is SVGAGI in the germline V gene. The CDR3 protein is CASSLGQGISEAFF. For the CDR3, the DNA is TGTGCCAGCAGTTTAGGACAGGGGATCTCTGAAGCTTTCTTT.

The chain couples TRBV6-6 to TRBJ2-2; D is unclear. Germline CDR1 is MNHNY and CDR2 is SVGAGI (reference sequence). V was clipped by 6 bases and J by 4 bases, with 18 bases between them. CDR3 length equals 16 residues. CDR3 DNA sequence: TGTGCCAGCAGCCCCCTGACGAACGGATTCACCGGGGAGCTGTTTTTT. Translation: CASSPLTNGFTGELFF.

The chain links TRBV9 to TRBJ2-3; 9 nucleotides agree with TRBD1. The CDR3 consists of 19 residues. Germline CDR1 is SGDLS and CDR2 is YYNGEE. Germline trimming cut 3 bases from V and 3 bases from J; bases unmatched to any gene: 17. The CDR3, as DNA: TGTGCCAGCAGCGACCGACTCAAAACAGGGGGCGGAGGTACAGATACGCAGTATTTT. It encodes CASSDRLKTGGGGTDTQYF.

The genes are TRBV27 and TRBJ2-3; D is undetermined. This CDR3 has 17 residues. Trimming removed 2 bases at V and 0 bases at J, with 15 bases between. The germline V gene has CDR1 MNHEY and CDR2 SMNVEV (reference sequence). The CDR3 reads CASSLGPTVGSTDTQYF. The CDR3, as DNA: TGTGCCAGCAGTTTAGGGCCCACCGTAGGAAGCACAGATACGCAGTATTTT.

CDR3 nucleotides: TGTGCCAGCAGCTTAGTAGCGGGAGACCTCTACGAGCAGTACTTC. This encodes CASSLVAGDLYEQYF. The chain links TRBV7-3 to TRBJ2-7, with TRBD2 matching over 9 bases. Germline V gives CDR1 SGHTA, CDR2 FQGTGA. The CDR3 is 15 residues long. The trim removed 2 bases at V and 3 bases at J, leaving 5 bases unmatched. The variable domain in full, with the rest retrieved from reference TRBV7-3 and TRBJ2-7, is GAGVSQTPSNKVTEKGKYVELRCDPISGHTALYWYRQSLGQGPEFLIYFQGTGAADDSGLPNDRFFAVRPEGSVSTLKIQRTERGDSAVYLCASSLVAGDLYEQYFGPGTRLTVT.

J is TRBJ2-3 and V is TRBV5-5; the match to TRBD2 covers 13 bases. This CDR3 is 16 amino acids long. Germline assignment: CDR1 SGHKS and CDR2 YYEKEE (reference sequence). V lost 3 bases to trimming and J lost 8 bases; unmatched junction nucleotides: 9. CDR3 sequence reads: CASSSGLAGAQGTQYF. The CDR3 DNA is TGTGCCAGCAGCTCCGGACTAGCGGGGGCACAGGGTACGCAGTATTTT.

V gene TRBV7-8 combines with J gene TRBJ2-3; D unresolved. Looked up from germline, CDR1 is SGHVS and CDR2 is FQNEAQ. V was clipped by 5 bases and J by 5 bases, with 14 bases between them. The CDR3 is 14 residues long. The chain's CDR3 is CASSPPRSGDTQYF. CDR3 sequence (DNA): TGTGCCAGCAGCCCTCCTAGGTCAGGAGATACGCAGTATTTT.

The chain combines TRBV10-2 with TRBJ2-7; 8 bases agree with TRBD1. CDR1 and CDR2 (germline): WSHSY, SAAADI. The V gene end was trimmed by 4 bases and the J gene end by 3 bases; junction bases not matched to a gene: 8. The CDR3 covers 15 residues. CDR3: CASSGSGQDYYEQYF. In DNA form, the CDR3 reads TGCGCCAGCAGTGGATCGGGACAGGACTACTACGAGCAGTACTTC.

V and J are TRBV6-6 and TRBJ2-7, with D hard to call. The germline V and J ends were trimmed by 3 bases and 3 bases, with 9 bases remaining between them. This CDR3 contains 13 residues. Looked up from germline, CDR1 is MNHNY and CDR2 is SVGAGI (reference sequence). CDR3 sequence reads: CASSYGSLYEQYF. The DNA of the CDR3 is TGTGCCAGCAGTTATGGCTCACTCTACGAGCAGTACTTC.

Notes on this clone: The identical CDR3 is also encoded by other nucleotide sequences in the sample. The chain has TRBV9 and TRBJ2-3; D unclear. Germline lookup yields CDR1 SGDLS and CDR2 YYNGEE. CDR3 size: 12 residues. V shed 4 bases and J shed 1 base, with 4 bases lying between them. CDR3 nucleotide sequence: TGTGCCAGCAGCCCGCGCACAGATACGCAGTATTTT. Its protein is CASSPRTDTQYF.

The CDR3 sequence is CATRDLYEQYF. The DNA of the CDR3 is TGTGCCACCAGGGATTTGTACGAGCAGTACTTC. This chain links TRBV15 with TRBJ2-7; no reliable D call. Trimming shortened V by 6 bases and J by 4 bases, and 7 bases separated the two germline ends. The germline V gene has CDR1 LNHNV and CDR2 YYDKDF (reference sequence). The CDR3 totals 11 residues.

In DNA, the CDR3 is TGTGCCAGCAGTCCCCTAGCGGACTACAATGAGCAGTTCTTC. It is translated as CASSPLADYNEQFF. The J gene is TRBJ2-1, the V gene TRBV28, with 7 bases lining up with TRBD2. The CDR3 runs 14 residues. With 5 bases clipped from V and 3 bases from J, the junction kept 4 bases outside the gene matches. Germline-derived CDR1 and CDR2 are MDHEN and SYDVKM.

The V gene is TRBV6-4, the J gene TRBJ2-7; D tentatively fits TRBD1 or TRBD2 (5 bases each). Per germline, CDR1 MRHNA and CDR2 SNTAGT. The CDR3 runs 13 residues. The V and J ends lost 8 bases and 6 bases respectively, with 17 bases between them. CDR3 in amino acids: CASPGPQGGEQYF. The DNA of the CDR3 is TGTGCCAGCCCGGGACCCCAGGGTGGCGAGCAGTACTTC.

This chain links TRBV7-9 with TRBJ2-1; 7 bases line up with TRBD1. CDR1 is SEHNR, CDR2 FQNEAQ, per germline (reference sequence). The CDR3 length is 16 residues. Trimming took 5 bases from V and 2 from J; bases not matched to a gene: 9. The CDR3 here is CASSARQGRTYNEQFF. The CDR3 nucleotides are TGTGCCAGCAGCGCCCGACAGGGTCGGACCTACAATGAGCAGTTCTTC.

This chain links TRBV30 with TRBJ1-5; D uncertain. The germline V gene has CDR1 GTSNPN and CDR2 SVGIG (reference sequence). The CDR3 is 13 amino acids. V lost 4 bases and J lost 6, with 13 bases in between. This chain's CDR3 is CAWTPHRGQPQHF. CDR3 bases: TGTGCCTGGACCCCTCACAGAGGTCAGCCCCAGCATTTT. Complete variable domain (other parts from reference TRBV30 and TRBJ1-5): SQTIHQWPATLVQPVGSPLSLECTVEGTSNPNLYWYRQAAGRGLQLLFYSVGIGQISSEVPQNLSASRPQDRQFILSSKKLLLSDSGFYLCAWTPHRGQPQHFGDGTRLSIL.

The CDR3 reads CAISLGGRNYNEQFF. In nucleotides, the CDR3 is TGTGCCATCAGTTTAGGAGGTAGGAACTACAATGAGCAGTTCTTC. The chain recombines TRBV10-3 with TRBJ2-1; D might be TRBD2 (5 bases). Germline CDR1 and CDR2: ENHRY and SYGVKD. Trimming removed 5 bases from V and 3 bases from J, with 14 bases in between. There are 15 residues in the CDR3.

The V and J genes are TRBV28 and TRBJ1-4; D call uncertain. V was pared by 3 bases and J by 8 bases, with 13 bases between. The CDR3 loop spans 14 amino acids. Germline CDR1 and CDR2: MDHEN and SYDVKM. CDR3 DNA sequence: TGTGCCAGCAGTTTGCGGCTGGTTGGGGAAAAACTGTTTTTT. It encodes CASSLRLVGEKLFF. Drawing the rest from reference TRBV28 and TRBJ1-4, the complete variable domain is DVKVTQSSRYLVKRTGEKVFLECVQDMDHENMFWYRQDPGLGLRLIYFSYDVKMKEKGDIPEGYSVSREKKERFSLILESASTNQTSMYLCASSLRLVGEKLFFGSGTQLSVL.

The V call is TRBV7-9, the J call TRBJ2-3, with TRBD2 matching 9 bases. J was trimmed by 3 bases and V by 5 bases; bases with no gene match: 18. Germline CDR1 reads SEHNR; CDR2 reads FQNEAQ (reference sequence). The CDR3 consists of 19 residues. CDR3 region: CASSPTITVAGVSTDTQYF. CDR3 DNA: TGTGCCAGCAGCCCCACCATAACTGTAGCGGGAGTGTCGACAGATACGCAGTATTTT.